The source of this T cell receptor (beta chain) is a study of regulatory T cells in long-lasting Graves disease. Across the study: A definition of persistent Graves' disease required over 5 years of antithyroid drugs plus positive TSH receptor antibodies. Study-wide findings and caveats: A reduction in accuracy may have resulted from the small sample size. Graves' patients with persistent disease showed TCR diversity lower than patients newly diagnosed. TRBV28, TRBJ1-2 and TRBJ2-5 were favored in persistent disease.

V dropped 3 bases and J dropped 2 bases, with 20 bases sitting between them. This CDR3 has 17 residues. Library construction for TCR beta used iRepertoire HTBI primers and Arm-PCR of CDR3 regions. TCRdb fed the multiplex PCR reads into MiXCR, producing one record per CDR3 protein. The sample yields 300,000 to 500,000 distinct CDR3 sequences, around 21% seen once. Indicated time point: persistent/refractory GD, antithyroid drugs over 5 years with positive TRAb. RNA isolated from PBMCs was used to make the TCR library. Ten or more counts support this clonotype. Antigen unknown. V is TRBV12-3 or TRBV12-4 and J is TRBJ2-7; D might be TRBD2 (5 bases). The source material was peripheral blood mononuclear cells (PBMCs), sampled when the disease was refractory, from a patient treated with antithyroid drugs. The receptor was isolated from a female donor with Graves disease. The DNA of the CDR3 is TGTGCCAGCAGTTTTCAGCAACTAGAATCGGCTCCCTACGAGCAGTACTTC. It yields the protein CASSFQQLESAPYEQYF.